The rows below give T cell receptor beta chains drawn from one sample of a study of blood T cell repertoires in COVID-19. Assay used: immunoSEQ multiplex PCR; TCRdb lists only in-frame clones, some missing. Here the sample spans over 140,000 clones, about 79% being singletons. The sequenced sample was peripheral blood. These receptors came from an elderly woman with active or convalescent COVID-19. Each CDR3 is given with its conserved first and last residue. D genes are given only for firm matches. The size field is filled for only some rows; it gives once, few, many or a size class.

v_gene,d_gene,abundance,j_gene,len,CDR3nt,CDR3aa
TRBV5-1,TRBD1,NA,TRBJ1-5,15,TGCGCCAGCAGCCCGACAGGGGTGGGCAATCAGCCCCAGCATTTT,CASSPTGVGNQPQHF
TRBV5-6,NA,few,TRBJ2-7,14,TGTGCCAGCAGCCCCTATACGGTCGGGGTCGAGCAGTACTTC,CASSPYTVGVEQYF
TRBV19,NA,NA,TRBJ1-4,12,TGTGCCAGTTACGGAGTGAATGAAAAACTGTTTTTT,CASYGVNEKLFF
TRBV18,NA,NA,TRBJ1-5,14,TGTGCCAGCTCAGTGGCCCGGGGCAATCAGCCCCAGCATTTT,CASSVARGNQPQHF
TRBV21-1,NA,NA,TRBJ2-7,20,TGTGCCAGCAGCAAAGCTATTTTGCATACAGGCCGACCATTGGCCTACGAGCAGTACTTC,CASSKAILHTGRPLAYEQYF
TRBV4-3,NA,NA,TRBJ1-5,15,TGCGCCAGCAGCCAGGCCCGGGATTTTAATCAGCCCCAGCATTTT,CASSQARDFNQPQHF
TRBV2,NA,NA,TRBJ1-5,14,TGTGCCAGTAGCGCGCTGTATAGCAATCAGCCCCAGCATTTT,CASSALYSNQPQHF
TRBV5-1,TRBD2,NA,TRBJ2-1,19,TGCGCCAGCAGCTTGGGCGGGTTTAGCGGGGTCCCCTCCTACAATGAGCAGTTCTTC,CASSLGGFSGVPSYNEQFF
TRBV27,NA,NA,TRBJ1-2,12,TGTGCCAGCAGCACAGGGAACTATGGCTACACCTTC,CASSTGNYGYTF
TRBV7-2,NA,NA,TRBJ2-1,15,TGTGCCAGCAGCTTAAAGGGGGGGGTCGGAAATGAGCAGTTCTTC,CASSLKGGVGNEQFF
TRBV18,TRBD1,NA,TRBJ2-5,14,TGTGCCAGCCGTAGACAGGGCTTACACGAGACCCAGTACTTC,CASRRQGLHETQYF
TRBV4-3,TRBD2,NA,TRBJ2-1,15,TGCGCCAGCAGCCGAAGCGGGGGGACCTACAATGAGCAGTTCTTC,CASSRSGGTYNEQFF
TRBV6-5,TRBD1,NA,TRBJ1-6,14,TGTGCCAGCAGGGACAGGGGTTCCTTAGGACCCCTCCACTTT,CASRDRGSLGPLHF
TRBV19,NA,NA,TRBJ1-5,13,TGTGCCAGTAGTATGCGTTTCAATCAGCCCCAGCATTTT,CASSMRFNQPQHF